Listed below are T cell receptor beta chains from one sample, sequenced in a study of long-term antiretroviral therapy in people with HIV. Assay: immunoSEQ multiplex PCR; the TCRdb copy retains only in-frame clones and omits some. The sample lists about 40,000 clones, approximately 85% occurring once. The source material was unsorted PBMCs, sampled 3.1 years after starting antiretroviral therapy. These receptors all come from a woman between 50 and 59 years old with HIV. Each CDR3 is given with its conserved first and last residue. A D gene is named only where the DNA matches it firmly. Clone size is shown for a subset of rows, as once, few, many or a class of expanded clone.

J gene	V gene	clone size	D gene	CDR3 DNA	CDR3 protein
TRBJ1-5	TRBV2	.	.	TGTGCCAGCAGTGAATGGGGGAATCAGCCCCAGCATTTT	CASSEWGNQPQHF
TRBJ2-1	TRBV11-2	.	TRBD2	TGTGCCAGCAGCCTCCTAGCGGGGGGTTTGCAGTTCTTC	CASSLLAGGLQFF
TRBJ2-2	TRBV4-3	.	TRBD1	TGCGCCAGCAGCCAACTACGGGACAGGGATACCGGGGAGCTGTTTTTT	CASSQLRDRDTGELFF
TRBJ2-7	TRBV12-5	.	.	TGTGCTAGTGGTTTGAGGGGCGGCGAGCAGTACTTC	CASGLRGGEQYF
TRBJ1-2	TRBV7-2	.	TRBD1	TGTGCCAGCAGCTTAGCCAGGGGGTACGGCTACACCTTC	CASSLARGYGYTF
TRBJ1-2	TRBV10-1	few	.	TGCGCCAGCAGTGAGAACCAGACAGGATACAAGTACCACTACACCTTC	CASSENQTGYKYHYTF
TRBJ1-4	TRBV2	.	TRBD1	TGTGCCAGCAAGAGGGACAGAACTAATGAAAAACTGTTTTTT	CASKRDRTNEKLFF
TRBJ2-3	TRBV10-3	once	TRBD2	TGTGCCATCAGTGAGCTAGCGGGGGGCAGCACAGATACGCAGTATTTT	CAISELAGGSTDTQYF
TRBJ1-6	TRBV7-3	.	.	TGTGCCAGCAGCTCCTCAAGGGGGGCAAACTCACCCCTCCACTTT	CASSSSRGANSPLHF
TRBJ2-1	TRBV11-3	.	.	TGTGCCAGCAGCTTAGATGGCTTTGTGAGAAATGAGCAGTTCTTC	CASSLDGFVRNEQFF
TRBJ2-1	TRBV5-4	.	.	TGTGCCAGCAGCCCCGAACCGCCCTCCTACAATGAGCAGTTCTTC	CASSPEPPSYNEQFF
TRBJ1-3	TRBV6-1	.	TRBD1	TGTGCCAGCAGCGCCGGGACAGGCCGTGGAAACACCATATATTTT	CASSAGTGRGNTIYF
TRBJ2-5	TRBV11-2	once	.	TGTGCCAGCAGCTTGGTACAGGGAAGGGAGACCCAGTACTTC	CASSLVQGRETQYF
TRBJ1-4	TRBV18	.	TRBD1	TGTGCCAGCCTCGGATTTCGGGGACAGGATGAAAAACTGTTTTTT	CASLGFRGQDEKLFF
TRBJ2-3	TRBV7-9	.	.	TGTGCCAGCAGCTTAGGATACGTGGACGGGGGCACAGATACGCAGTATTTT	CASSLGYVDGGTDTQYF
TRBJ1-2	TRBV19	.	.	TGTGCCAGTAGTGCCGGGGACCGGGACTATGGCTACACCTTC	CASSAGDRDYGYTF
TRBJ1-2	TRBV5-5	.	TRBD1	TGTGCCAGCAGCCGAGGACAGGGGCTGAACTATGGCTACACCTTC	CASSRGQGLNYGYTF
TRBJ1-1	TRBV28	.	.	TGTGCCAGCAGTTCCTTAAATGGACAGTCTTCAGCTTTCTTT	CASSSLNGQSSAFF
TRBJ2-3	TRBV9	.	.	TGTGCCAGCAGCGTAGGTCCAAGCGGTGGGGATACGCAGTATTTT	CASSVGPSGGDTQYF
TRBJ2-2	TRBV7-3	.	TRBD1	TGTGCCAGCAGCTTATCGGTACTACAGGGGGTGCGAGACACCGGGGAGCTGTTTTTT	CASSLSVLQGVRDTGELFF
TRBJ1-1	TRBV18	.	.	TGTGCCAGCTCACCACCGAGGGGAGTGAACACTGAAGCTTTCTTT	CASSPPRGVNTEAFF
TRBJ2-7	TRBV5-4	.	.	TGTGCCAGCAGCTTGGGGGGACAACCTGAGCAGTACTTC	CASSLGGQPEQYF
TRBJ2-7	TRBV19	.	.	TGTGCCAGTAGTATTGGGGACGGAACCTCCTACGAGCAGTACTTC	CASSIGDGTSYEQYF
TRBJ1-2	TRBV5-5	.	.	TGTGCCAGCAGCTTGGATAGGACGCCACGGGGCTACACCTTC	CASSLDRTPRGYTF
TRBJ1-2	TRBV19	.	.	TGTGCCAGTACCCCGGGGATCAACTATGGCTACACCTTC	CASTPGINYGYTF
TRBJ2-5	TRBV7-9	.	.	TGTGCCAGCAGCTTAGGAGAAAGGGTGACCCAGTACTTC	CASSLGERVTQYF
TRBJ1-1	TRBV6-1	.	.	TGTGCCAGCTCCTGGGAGAACACTGAAGCTTTCTTT	CASSWENTEAFF
TRBJ2-7	TRBV27	.	.	TGTGCCAGCAGTCGGGATTCCTACGAGCAGTACTTC	CASSRDSYEQYF
TRBJ2-1	TRBV5-1	.	.	TGCGCCAGCAGCCCACGTCGGGGTGCGGATGAGCAGTTCTTC	CASSPRRGADEQFF
TRBJ2-2	TRBV11-3	.	.	TGTGCCAGCAGCTTAGCAGGGGTTGGGGGGGAGCTGTTTTTT	CASSLAGVGGELFF
TRBJ1-1	TRBV5-5	.	.	TGTGCCAGCAGCCTAAGGCAGAAATACACTGAAGCTTTCTTT	CASSLRQKYTEAFF
TRBJ1-1	TRBV29-1	.	.	TGCAGCGGGGCGGGGGGGGTTCACACTGAAGCTTTCTTT	CSGAGGVHTEAFF
TRBJ2-3	TRBV6-6	.	TRBD1	TGTGCCAGCAGCCGAGGACAGGGGGACACAGATACGCAGTATTTT	CASSRGQGDTDTQYF
TRBJ2-3	TRBV5-1	.	TRBD1	TGCGCCAGCAGCGGGACAGGGATACGCACAGATACGCAGTATTTT	CASSGTGIRTDTQYF
TRBJ1-2	TRBV19	.	.	TGTGCCAGTAGTCCCCTGGACGGGTACTATGGCTACACCTTC	CASSPLDGYYGYTF
TRBJ1-1	TRBV7-3	.	.	TGTGCCAGCAGCTTTAGCGGGACCTCTGAAGCTTTCTTT	CASSFSGTSEAFF
TRBJ1-1	TRBV5-1	once	.	TGCGCCAGCAGCCGTGGACTGACTGACACTGAAGCTTTCTTT	CASSRGLTDTEAFF